The 8 T cell receptor beta chains below come from one sample, sequenced in a study of cytomegalovirus exposure and HLA in healthy donors. The PCR ran on 60 Vbeta and 13 Jbeta primers. The repertoire was sequenced with immunoSEQ multiplex PCR; TCRdb's copy has only in-frame clones and lacks some. The sample records about 90,000 clones, approximately 56% being singletons. The sequencing sample was made of PBMCs. All receptors come from a woman aged 25 to 39 in good health and CMV-seropositive.

This clone occurred a few times. The same CDR3 arises from other DNA sequences in this sample as well. This sequence joins TRBV6-1 and TRBJ1-6, with D perhaps TRBD1 (6 bases). This CDR3 contains 15 residues. Trimming cost V 5 bases and J 8 bases, with 16 bases left between them. CDR1 MNHNS and CDR2 SASEGT come from the germline V gene. The CDR3 nucleotides are TGTGCCAGCAGTCCATTCGGACAGCCCGATTCACCCCTCCACTTT. Translated: CASSPFGQPDSPLHF.

As concerns this clone: The junction and the germline gene differ at one end; a read error may be behind it. The rearrangement uses TRBV4-2 and TRBJ1-2, with 10 bases fitting TRBD1. Germline CDR1 and CDR2: LGHNA and YNFKEQ. The CDR3 covers 13 residues. Here the CDR3 reads CASTPGTGDGYPF. CDR3 nucleotide sequence: TGTGCCAGCACTCCCGGGACAGGGGACGGCTACCCCTTC.

DNA of the CDR3: TGTGCCAGTAGTAGCGGGGGGGCGAGCACCGGGGAGCTGTTTTTT. This sequence encodes CASSSGGASTGELFF. The chain uses TRBV19 and TRBJ2-2; 9 bases fit TRBD2. CDR3 length equals 15 residues. The germline V gene encodes CDR1 LNHDA and CDR2 SQIVND (reference sequence). The junction had 4 bases not matched to a gene; V was cut back by 4 bases and J by 4 bases.

A single count supports this clone. The chain combines TRBV19 with TRBJ1-1; D gene unclear. The germline gives CDR1 LNHDA, CDR2 SQIVND (reference sequence). The length of the CDR3 is 14 residues. V shed 1 base and J shed 1 base, with 7 bases lying between them. DNA of the CDR3: TGTGCCAGTAGTATAGTCGGCGGGAACACTGAAGCTTTCTTT. It codes for CASSIVGGNTEAFF.

This chain joins TRBV9 and TRBJ2-3; TRBD2 matches 12 bases. From germline, CDR1 is SGDLS and CDR2 YYNGEE. J gave up 2 bases and V 4 bases, and 5 bases lay outside the gene matches. The CDR3 runs to 16 residues. The CDR3 nucleotides are TGTGCCAGCAGCCCAACTAGCGGGGGGCCCACAGATACGCAGTATTTT. Protein: CASSPTSGGPTDTQYF.

The rearrangement uses TRBV19 and TRBJ2-2, with TRBD2 matching over 15 bases. CDR3 length: 19 residues. The V gene's germline CDR1 is LNHDA and CDR2 SQIVND (reference sequence). Trimming took 5 bases from V and 0 from J; bases not matched to a gene: 7. CDR3 DNA sequence: TGTGCCAGTAGTTCTTTAGGACTAGCGGGGGGGCCGAACACCGGGGAGCTGTTTTTT. Encoded protein: CASSSLGLAGGPNTGELFF.

The chain combines TRBV30 with TRBJ1-1; weak D call: TRBD1 (6 bases). The V and J ends lost 4 bases and 5 bases respectively, with 20 bases between them. Germline V gene data show CDR1 as GTSNPN and CDR2 as SVGIG (reference sequence). The CDR3 sequence is 15 residues long. The CDR3 sequence is CAWTTLGRGYTEAFF. CDR3 bases: TGTGCCTGGACCACCCTGGGGAGGGGGTATACTGAAGCTTTCTTT. The full variable domain, rest sourced from reference TRBV30 and TRBJ1-1, is SQTIHQWPATLVQPVGSPLSLECTVEGTSNPNLYWYRQAAGRGLQLLFYSVGIGQISSEVPQNLSASRPQDRQFILSSKKLLLSDSGFYLCAWTTLGRGYTEAFFGQGTRLTVV.

The chain is built from TRBV5-1 and TRBJ2-1, with TRBD2 identical over 10 bases. V was pared by 4 bases and J by 4 bases, with 5 bases of the junction left unmatched. There are 15 residues in the CDR3. Germline values: CDR1 SGHRS, CDR2 YFSETQ. As DNA, the CDR3 is TGCGCCAGCAGCGCAGCGGGGGGGGGTTACAATGAGCAGTTCTTC. It translates to CASSAAGGGYNEQFF.